This is a list of T cell receptor beta chains from one sample in a study of identical twins. From the 5' RACE reads, TCRdb called clonotypes with MiXCR, one entry per CDR3 protein. The table has a few hundred thousand distinct CDR3 sequences, around 20% seen once. The specimen was naive T cells sorted from blood. All receptors come from a man aged 50-59 years in good health. CDR3s include the opening cysteine and the closing phenylalanine or tryptophan. Each record gives: J gene, clone size, V gene, D gene, CDR3 length, CDR3 DNA, CDR3 protein. The D gene is left open where the match is weak. A row's size may be missing; if present it is once, few, many or a size class.

J gene: TRBJ1-5
clone size: many
V gene: TRBV28
D gene: .
CDR3 length: 16
CDR3 DNA: TGTGCCAGCAGTCCCAGGAAGGCGGCGGGGGATCAGCCCCAGCATTTT
CDR3 protein: CASSPRKAAGDQPQHF

J gene: TRBJ1-1
clone size: .
V gene: TRBV6-6
D gene: .
CDR3 length: 11
CDR3 DNA: TGTGCCAGCAGTTACTCGCTTGAAGCTTTCTTT
CDR3 protein: CASSYSLEAFF

J gene: TRBJ2-6
clone size: few
V gene: TRBV20-1
D gene: TRBD1
CDR3 length: 17
CDR3 DNA: TGCAGTGCTAGGGACAGGGGACGTTACTCTGGGGCCAACGTCCTGACTTTC
CDR3 protein: CSARDRGRYSGANVLTF

J gene: TRBJ2-7
clone size: few
V gene: TRBV27
D gene: .
CDR3 length: 16
CDR3 DNA: TGTGCCAGCAGGTCTACGAGGACGGACCTACCCTACGAGCAGTACTTC
CDR3 protein: CASRSTRTDLPYEQYF

J gene: TRBJ2-1
clone size: many
V gene: TRBV29-1
D gene: TRBD1
CDR3 length: 14
CDR3 DNA: TGCAGCGTTGAAGCGGGACAGGGGGACAATGAGCAGTTCTTC
CDR3 protein: CSVEAGQGDNEQFF

J gene: TRBJ1-1
clone size: .
V gene: TRBV7-3
D gene: TRBD1
CDR3 length: 16
CDR3 DNA: TGTGCCAGCAGCTTATCAGGACAGGGGGCCTTCAACGTGGCTTTCTTT
CDR3 protein: CASSLSGQGAFNVAFF

J gene: TRBJ2-7
clone size: .
V gene: TRBV7-9
D gene: TRBD1
CDR3 length: 15
CDR3 DNA: TGTGCCAGCAGCTTATACACAGGGGGACCCTACGAGCAGTACTTC
CDR3 protein: CASSLYTGGPYEQYF

J gene: TRBJ2-4
clone size: .
V gene: TRBV28
D gene: .
CDR3 length: 16
CDR3 DNA: TGTGCCAGCAGTTTATCGTACTGGGCGTCCAAAAACATTCAGTACTTC
CDR3 protein: CASSLSYWASKNIQYF

J gene: TRBJ2-7
clone size: .
V gene: TRBV6-2/TRBV6-3
D gene: TRBD2
CDR3 length: 14
CDR3 DNA: TGTGCCAGCACGAGCGGGGGGGCCGCGGGGAAGCAGTACTTC
CDR3 protein: CASTSGGAAGKQYF

J gene: TRBJ1-1
clone size: few
V gene: TRBV20-1
D gene: .
CDR3 length: 14
CDR3 DNA: TGCAGTGCTAGAGATGCAGAACGTATTGGTGAAGCTTTCTTT
CDR3 protein: CSARDAERIGEAFF

J gene: TRBJ2-3
clone size: .
V gene: TRBV10-2
D gene: TRBD2
CDR3 length: 13
CDR3 DNA: TGCGCCAGCGGGAGGGTGCGCACAGATACGCAGTATTTT
CDR3 protein: CASGRVRTDTQYF

J gene: TRBJ2-3
clone size: .
V gene: TRBV9
D gene: .
CDR3 length: 13
CDR3 DNA: TGTGCCAGCAGCGTAGTCTCCACAGATACGCAGTATTTT
CDR3 protein: CASSVVSTDTQYF

J gene: TRBJ2-5
clone size: few
V gene: TRBV5-1
D gene: .
CDR3 length: 14
CDR3 DNA: TGCGCCAGCAGGAGTGGCAGGGTGCGAGAGACCCAGTACTTC
CDR3 protein: CASRSGRVRETQYF

J gene: TRBJ2-5
clone size: few
V gene: TRBV20-1
D gene: .
CDR3 length: 14
CDR3 DNA: TGCAGTGCCCCCGAGACTGTTAAACAAGAGACCCAGTACTTC
CDR3 protein: CSAPETVKQETQYF

J gene: TRBJ2-3
clone size: .
V gene: TRBV19
D gene: TRBD1
CDR3 length: 14
CDR3 DNA: TGTGCCAGTAGTAGGAGACAGGGGAGTTCCACGCAGTATTTT
CDR3 protein: CASSRRQGSSTQYF

J gene: TRBJ2-1
clone size: .
V gene: TRBV5-1
D gene: TRBD2
CDR3 length: 15
CDR3 DNA: TGCGCCAGCAGCCGTCGACTAGCGGGAACTAATGAGCAGTTCTTC
CDR3 protein: CASSRRLAGTNEQFF